This T cell receptor beta chain was profiled in a study of blood T cell repertoires in COVID-19. A note on this clone: This sequence may be a read error, since a much larger clone differs from it by one base.

Enrollees, about 18 to 89 years old, lived in some 24 US areas. Measured with immunoSEQ multiplex PCR; TCRdb has only the in-frame clones, and not every one. The repertoire holds some 430,000 clones, with about 90% as singletons. Sequenced sample: PBMCs or T cells enriched from blood (not recorded which). The TCR comes from a man between 18 and 29 years old who had recovered from COVID-19.

CDR3 DNA sequence: TGTGCCAGCAGCTGGACAGGGGGCACTGAAGCTTTCTTT. As protein: CASSWTGGTEAFF. The chain couples TRBV2 to TRBJ1-1, with 10 bases fitting TRBD1. V was pared by 6 bases and J by 4 bases, with 2 bases of the junction left unmatched. Germline CDR1 is SNHLY and CDR2 is FYNNEI. This CDR3 comprises 13 residues.